This T cell receptor (beta chain) emerged from a study of cytomegalovirus exposure and HLA in healthy donors. This CDR3 has 14 residues. Germline-derived CDR1 and CDR2 are SGHTA and FQGNSA. V was cut by 5 bases and J by 5 bases, with 14 bases left in between. With 60 Vbeta and 13 Jbeta primers, the PCR was carried out. Sequencing was performed with immunoSEQ multiplex PCR; in TCRdb, only in-frame clones are kept and a portion is missing. Among 50,000 to 70,000 clones listed, 62% were seen once. This rearrangement joins TRBV7-2 to TRBJ2-3; no clear D gene. The sample was PBMCs. The clonotype originates from a man between 25 and 39 years old in good health and CMV-seronegative. The CDR3 here is CASSPTHAVDTQYF. The CDR3 coding sequence is TGTGCCAGCAGCCCAACTCATGCGGTAGATACGCAGTATTTT.